The present entry profiles one TCR beta chain with its context. Germline loops: CDR1 SGHDT, CDR2 YYEEEE. This CDR3 has 13 amino acids. Scientists made TCR beta cDNA using 5'RACE template switching with UMIs. TCRdb re-called the 5' RACE reads and catalogs CDR3 proteins one per entry, DNA excluded. This specimen shows over 120,000 distinct CDR3 sequences; the ten leading clones hold roughly 12%. This entry belongs to a study of T cells expressing NK-cell markers. The sequence was collected from a man aged 18 to 29 in good health. The sequenced sample consisted of blood T cells: a sorted CD56 or NKG2C T cell subset, CD4+ or CD8+ T cells, or bulk PBMC T cells (not recorded which). The V and J genes are TRBV5-6 and TRBJ2-1. CDR3 in amino acids: CASSPAWVEEQFF.